These T cell receptor beta chains were read from a single sample in a study of blood T cell repertoires in COVID-19. Data came from immunoSEQ multiplex PCR; TCRdb stores just in-frame clones and leaves some out. The profile shows 300,000 to 400,000 clones, almost 90% of them singletons. The specimen sequenced was peripheral blood. Every receptor here comes from a woman in her 30s with COVID-19, enrolled during active disease. CDR3s include the opening cysteine and the closing phenylalanine or tryptophan. Each record gives: D gene, V gene, clone size, J gene, CDR3 protein, CDR3 DNA. A D gene is named only where the DNA matches it firmly. The size field is filled for only some rows; it gives once, few, many or a size class.

TRBD1	TRBV7-8	once	TRBJ1-1	CASSSLTGGTEAFF	TGTGCCAGCAGCTCCCTAACAGGGGGCACTGAAGCTTTCTTT
TRBD1	TRBV10-3	NA	TRBJ2-2	CAISGIQGIPVTGELFF	TGTGCCATCAGTGGTATACAGGGGATCCCGGTCACCGGGGAGCTGTTTTTT
NA	TRBV11-3	NA	TRBJ1-1	CASSLVRGTEAFF	TGTGCCAGCAGCTTAGTCAGGGGCACTGAAGCTTTCTTT
NA	TRBV5-8	NA	TRBJ1-4	CASSFRAVTNEKLFF	TGTGCCAGCAGCTTCAGGGCTGTAACTAATGAAAAACTGTTTTTT
TRBD1	TRBV5-1	NA	TRBJ2-1	CASSLSGTGPYNEQFF	TGCGCCAGCAGCTTGTCCGGGACAGGGCCCTACAATGAGCAGTTCTTC
NA	TRBV27	NA	TRBJ1-4	CASSSQGKVLFF	TGTGCCAGCAGTTCACAGGGTAAGGTTCTGTTTTTT
NA	TRBV19	NA	TRBJ2-3	CASKAREEDTQYF	TGTGCCAGTAAGGCTCGAGAGGAAGATACGCAGTATTTT
TRBD2	TRBV2	few	TRBJ2-7	CASFSGSSYEQYF	TGTGCCAGCTTTAGCGGGAGCTCCTACGAGCAGTACTTC
TRBD1	TRBV3-1/TRBV3-2	NA	TRBJ2-7	CASSNRDREGEQYF	TGTGCCAGCAGCAACCGGGACAGGGAGGGCGAGCAGTACTTC
TRBD1	TRBV5-1	NA	TRBJ2-7	CASSRGQGAYEQYF	TGCGCCAGCAGCCGGGGACAGGGGGCCTACGAGCAGTACTTC
NA	TRBV9	NA	TRBJ1-3	CASSGRGASGNTIYF	TGTGCCAGCAGCGGTAGGGGTGCCTCTGGAAACACCATATATTTT
TRBD1	TRBV4-1	NA	TRBJ1-4	CASSRGQGAQGTNEKLFF	TGCGCCAGCAGCCGGGGACAGGGGGCGCAAGGGACTAATGAAAAACTGTTTTTT
TRBD1	TRBV27	NA	TRBJ2-1	CASSLFGDRAYNEQFF	TGTGCCAGCAGTTTATTTGGCGACAGGGCCTACAATGAGCAGTTCTTC
TRBD1	TRBV18	NA	TRBJ2-1	CASSRNLDRDNEQFF	TGTGCCAGCTCTCGGAATCTAGACAGGGACAATGAGCAGTTCTTC
TRBD2	TRBV4-2	once	TRBJ2-1	CASSTRGGTYNEQFF	TGTGCCAGCAGCACCCGGGGGGGAACCTACAATGAGCAGTTCTTC
TRBD2	TRBV7-9	NA	TRBJ2-7	CASSWGLAAYEQYF	TGTGCCAGCAGCTGGGGACTAGCGGCCTACGAGCAGTACTTC
NA	TRBV2	once	TRBJ1-4	CASSEQGATNEKLFF	TGTGCCAGCAGTGAACAGGGCGCAACTAATGAAAAACTGTTTTTT
TRBD1	TRBV6-6	NA	TRBJ2-1	CASSYIGQGEQFF	TGTGCCAGCAGTTACATCGGACAGGGAGAGCAGTTCTTC
TRBD2	TRBV5-4	NA	TRBJ2-7	CASSGTSSYEQYF	TGTGCCAGCAGTGGGACTAGCTCCTACGAGCAGTACTTC
TRBD2	TRBV5-4	NA	TRBJ2-1	CASSSGGGGTTNEQFF	TGTGCCAGCAGCTCGGGGGGTGGCGGGACGACGAATGAGCAGTTCTTC
NA	TRBV25-1	NA	TRBJ1-5	CASSEFWETQGYNQPQHF	TGTGCCAGCAGTGAATTTTGGGAAACACAGGGATATAATCAGCCCCAGCATTTT
TRBD2	TRBV25-1	NA	TRBJ2-3	CASSESGSKDTQYF	TGTGCCAGCAGTGAAAGCGGGAGTAAAGATACGCAGTATTTT
NA	TRBV7-2	once	TRBJ1-6	CASNLGGGKDSYNSPLHF	TGTGCCAGCAACCTGGGGGGAGGAAAAGACTCCTATAATTCACCCCTCCACTTT
NA	TRBV19	NA	TRBJ2-3	CASSLRLGGITDTQYF	TGTGCCAGTAGTCTTAGACTAGGAGGGATCACAGATACGCAGTATTTT